The 20 T cell receptor beta chains below were found in one sample sequenced in a study of OX40 agonist ivuxolimab in advanced cancers. The data were produced by immunoSEQ multiplex PCR, yet TCRdb's version contains in-frame clones alone and is incomplete. Here the sample spans some 63,000 clones, about 83% being singletons. Sequenced here: CD4+ or CD8+ T cells sorted from blood, sampled in a trial of the OX40 agonist ivuxolimab. The receptors come from an adult with an advanced solid tumor such as melanoma, head and neck, liver or kidney cancer.

This chain uses TRBV21-1 with TRBJ2-7; the D call in the table, TRBD2, was not verified against the DNA. TRBV21-1 is reported as a pseudogene. The CDR3 consists of 15 residues. DNA for the CDR3: TGTGCCAGCAGCCCTCCCGGGACTAGCGGGATTAGGCAGTACTTC. Its protein is CASSPPGTSGIRQYF.

The rearrangement joins TRBV19 to TRBJ2-3; 9 bases fit TRBD1. Germline CDR1 and CDR2: LNHDA and SQIVND (reference sequence). Trimming took 5 bases from V and 4 from J; bases not matched to a gene: 7. The CDR3 length is 15 residues. The CDR3 DNA follows: TGTGCCAGTAGTCTCAGGGGACAGGGACCAGATACGCAGTATTTT. It specifies CASSLRGQGPDTQYF. Together with reference TRBV19 and TRBJ2-3, the CDR3 gives the full variable domain: DGGITQSPKYLFRKEGQNVTLSCEQNLNHDAMYWYRQDPGQGLRLIYYSQIVNDFQKGDIAEGYSVSREKKESFPLTVTSAQKNPTAFYLCASSLRGQGPDTQYFGPGTRLTVL.

The rearrangement joins TRBV7-2 to TRBJ1-6; D remains ambiguous. Germline V lookup: CDR1 SGHTA, CDR2 FQGNSA. CDR3 size: 12 residues. V lost 4 bases, J lost 9 bases, and 7 bases lay in between. CDR3 sequence (DNA): TGTGCCAGCAGCTCGCCCCTTTCACCCCTCCACTTT. This gives the protein CASSSPLSPLHF.

The rearrangement joins TRBV5-4 to TRBJ1-2, with D possibly TRBD1 on 6 matching bases. V lost 2 bases, J lost 2 bases, and 10 bases lay in between. CDR3 size: 14 residues. Germline V gene sequence: CDR1 SGHNT, CDR2 YYREEE (reference sequence). The CDR3 DNA sequence: TGTGCCAGCAGCTTTTCTGGGGGCAACTATGGCTACACCTTC. Its protein product is CASSFSGGNYGYTF.

The chain recombines TRBV7-9 with TRBJ2-3; 8 positions agree with TRBD2. Germline V lookup: CDR1 SEHNR, CDR2 FQNEAQ (reference sequence). The CDR3 totals 16 residues. V lost 4 bases and J lost 3; bases outside the gene matches: 9. The CDR3: CASSSTFGRGTDTQYF. CDR3 nucleotide sequence: TGTGCCAGCAGCTCCACTTTCGGGAGGGGTACAGATACGCAGTATTTT.

This clone is medium-sized (0.01 to 0.1%) by share. This chain joins TRBV2 and TRBJ2-7, with D possibly TRBD2 on 5 matching bases. With 7 bases removed from V and 7 bases from J, the gap between germline ends came to 11 bases. Germline CDR1 reads SNHLY; CDR2 reads FYNNEI. The CDR3 covers 11 residues. The CDR3 protein is CASTLRGEQYF. CDR3 DNA sequence: TGTGCCAGCACCCTACGCGGGGAGCAGTACTTC.

This clone was counted between two and nine times. The CDR3 nucleotides read TGTGCCAGTAGTTTATTGAATCAGCCCCAGCATTTT. It specifies CASSLLNQPQHF. This chain joins TRBV19 and TRBJ1-5; D remains ambiguous. The V end lost 5 bases, the J end lost 4 bases, and 6 bases lay between the germline ends. The CDR3 consists of 12 residues. Germline-derived CDR1 and CDR2 are LNHDA and SQIVND (reference sequence). The variable domain in full, with the rest retrieved from reference TRBV19 and TRBJ1-5, is DGGITQSPKYLFRKEGQNVTLSCEQNLNHDAMYWYRQDPGQGLRLIYYSQIVNDFQKGDIAEGYSVSREKKESFPLTVTSAQKNPTAFYLCASSLLNQPQHFGDGTRLSIL.

The chain recombines TRBV5-4 with TRBJ1-2, with 10 bases fitting TRBD1. In germline, CDR1 is SGHNT, CDR2 YYREEE (reference sequence). The length of the CDR3 is 15 residues. With 2 bases clipped from V and 6 bases from J, the junction kept 7 bases outside the gene matches. The CDR3 region is CASSFDRGPRDGYTF. The DNA of the CDR3 is TGTGCCAGCAGCTTCGACAGGGGGCCCAGGGATGGCTACACCTTC.

The chain is built from TRBV7-9 and TRBJ1-1; TRBD1 is a possible D gene (6 bases). The ends were cut back, 3 bases at V and 4 bases at J, with 12 bases in the middle. The germline gives CDR1 SEHNR, CDR2 FQNEAQ (reference sequence). The CDR3 covers 14 residues. The CDR3 nucleotides are TGTGCCAGCAGCTTTCAGGGGTGGAGCACTGAAGCTTTCTTT. Translated, it gives CASSFQGWSTEAFF.

The CDR3 DNA reads as TGTGCCTGGAGGGCTTTCTCTGGAAACACCATATATTTT. Protein sequence: CAWRAFSGNTIYF. This rearrangement joins TRBV30 to TRBJ1-3; D is uncertain. Trimming pared 3 bases from V and 0 bases from J, leaving 6 bases between. Germline V gene sequence: CDR1 GTSNPN, CDR2 SVGIG (reference sequence). This CDR3 has 13 residues.

The chain has TRBV6-5 and TRBJ2-7; no clear D. The length of the CDR3 is 11 residues. CDR1 MNHEY and CDR2 SVGAGI come from the germline V gene. The V end was cut by 6 bases, the J end by 1 base, with 4 bases between. Here the CDR3 reads CASRTSYEQYF. The CDR3 DNA reads as TGTGCCAGCAGAACATCCTACGAGCAGTACTTC.

DNA of the CDR3: TGTGCCTCTTTGACCCAGCGGGGGTATTACAATGAGCAGTTCTTC. The encoded protein is CASLTQRGYYNEQFF. This chain connects TRBV30 to TRBJ2-1, with 8 bases identical to TRBD2. V dropped 7 bases and J dropped 4; count of bases not matched to a gene: 12. This CDR3 is built from 15 residues. Germline lookup yields CDR1 GTSNPN and CDR2 SVGIG (reference sequence).

The V call is TRBV10-2, the J call TRBJ1-1, with D maybe TRBD1 (6 bases). The CDR3 loop spans 16 amino acids. Germline values: CDR1 WSHSY, CDR2 SAAADI. Deletions cut 1 base from V and 2 bases from J, with 14 bases between. CDR3 in DNA: TGCGCCAGCAGTGAGTTGAGGGCAGGGGCAAACACTGAAGCTTTCTTT. Amino acids: CASSELRAGANTEAFF.

This chain uses TRBV2 with TRBJ2-1; D remains unclear. Germline V CDR1 and CDR2: SNHLY, FYNNEI. The CDR3 is 14 amino acids. V gave up 3 bases and J gave up 1 base, with 7 bases separating them. The CDR3: CASSEGGSYNEQFF. Here the CDR3 DNA reads TGTGCCAGCAGTGAGGGCGGTTCCTACAATGAGCAGTTCTTC.

CDR3 loop: CASSPPYGPVQETQYF. The CDR3 DNA is TGTGCCAGCTCACCACCGTATGGACCGGTCCAAGAGACCCAGTACTTC. The gene calls are TRBV18 and TRBJ2-5, with D uncertain. Germline loops: CDR1 KGHSH, CDR2 LQKENI. CDR3 length: 16 amino acids. V shed 0 bases and J shed 1 base, with 12 bases lying between them. The full variable domain, rest sourced from reference TRBV18 and TRBJ2-5, is NAGVMQNPRHLVRRRGQEARLRCSPMKGHSHVYWYRQLPEEGLKFMVYLQKENIIDESGMPKERFSAEFPKEGPSILRIQQVVRGDSAAYFCASSPPYGPVQETQYFGPGTRLLVL.

The chain is built from TRBV7-9 and TRBJ1-1; D is possibly TRBD1 (5 bases). V was trimmed by 5 bases and J by 4 bases, leaving 14 bases between them. Germline loops: CDR1 SEHNR, CDR2 FQNEAQ (reference sequence). The CDR3 covers 14 residues. The CDR3 spells CASSQVQGFTEAFF. Written as DNA, the CDR3 is TGTGCCAGCAGCCAGGTCCAGGGTTTCACTGAAGCTTTCTTT.

This clone has just one count. The chain carries TRBV2 and TRBJ2-1; 9 bases align to TRBD2. J lost 10 bases, V lost 6 bases, and 10 bases had no gene match. Germline V gene sequence: CDR1 SNHLY, CDR2 FYNNEI. The CDR3 has 14 residues. The CDR3 loop is CASSMGLAFSEQFF. DNA for the CDR3: TGTGCCAGCAGCATGGGACTAGCTTTTTCGGAGCAGTTCTTC.

V usage is TRBV7-9 and J usage is TRBJ2-5; D is possibly TRBD2 (5 bases). Per germline, CDR1 SEHNR and CDR2 FQNEAQ (reference sequence). The CDR3 sequence is 15 residues long. Trimming took 1 base from V and 1 from J, leaving 10 bases between them. CDR3 in DNA: TGTGCCAGCAGCTTAGGAGGGCACAGCCAAGAGACCCAGTACTTC. Protein product: CASSLGGHSQETQYF.

The chain has TRBV2 and TRBJ2-6; possibly TRBD2 for D (6 bases). V lost 1 base and J 1 base, leaving 8 bases between the germline ends. CDR3 length equals 16 residues. Germline lookup yields CDR1 SNHLY and CDR2 FYNNEI. DNA of the CDR3: TGTGCCAGCAGTGAAGGGAGGGGATCTGGGGCCAACGTCCTGACTTTC. Translation gives CASSEGRGSGANVLTF.

The genes are TRBV5-1 and TRBJ1-1, with unresolved D. The V end was cut by 4 bases, the J end by 6 bases, with 16 bases between. The CDR3 extends over 14 amino acids. Germline CDR1 is SGHRS and CDR2 is YFSETQ. The CDR3 DNA reads TGCGCCAGCAGCCCGGGAAGCGACTCCCCTGAAGCTTTCTTT. The encoded protein is CASSPGSDSPEAFF.